These T cell receptor beta chains were read from a single sample in a study of T cell responses to AZD1222 COVID-19 vaccine. Some clones are missing from TCRdb's copy, which holds only in-frame ones; the method was immunoSEQ multiplex PCR. The table lists some 150,000 clones, 90% of them singletons. Here the sequenced sample was peripheral blood, taken on day 0 of AZD1222 vaccination. These receptors originate from an adult in good health. Each CDR3 is given with its conserved first and last residue. Size values are once, few and many counts, or a class for expanded clones, and some rows have none.

CSVEGGIPYNEQFF,TRBJ2-1,14,TRBV29-1,-
CASSPLVSGPDLAKNIQYF,TRBJ2-4,19,TRBV18,-
CASSPTGLRMNTEAFF,TRBJ1-1,16,TRBV19,-
CSTRTGMNTEAFF,TRBJ1-1,13,TRBV29-1,once
CASSYGTATNEKLFF,TRBJ1-4,15,TRBV5-6,-
CASSLATSNDEQFF,TRBJ2-1,14,TRBV5-1,-
CATSERGQAEAFF,TRBJ1-1,13,TRBV24-1,-
CASSLGDEVWAFF,TRBJ1-1,13,TRBV7-9,few
CASSTEGHRDSPLHF,TRBJ1-6,15,TRBV7-9,-
CASTPSASEMNTEAFF,TRBJ1-1,16,TRBV5-5,-
CASSYSIQLQGANSPLHF,TRBJ1-6,18,TRBV6-2/TRBV6-3,once
CASTLGPRSGGYTF,TRBJ1-2,14,TRBV28,-
CASSYSFAGNYGYTF,TRBJ1-2,15,TRBV6-5,-
CASSDTSRSSYEQYF,TRBJ2-7,15,TRBV5-1,-
CASSGTISSPLHF,TRBJ1-6,13,TRBV19,-
CASRAGDGGQPQHF,TRBJ1-5,14,TRBV7-9,-
CASSTKTGTSYEQYF,TRBJ2-7,15,TRBV19,-
CASSPSRTGELFF,TRBJ2-2,13,TRBV4-1,-
CASSSPRDRDEKLFF,TRBJ1-4,15,TRBV11-2,-
CASSWTGGYQETQYF,TRBJ2-5,15,TRBV5-5,-
CSASNPGQGVGQPQHF,TRBJ1-5,16,TRBV20-1,-
CASSQGVQGKQFF,TRBJ2-1,13,TRBV3-1/TRBV3-2,-
CASTRNPTSGRTYEQYF,TRBJ2-7,17,TRBV2,-
CATTGTSNTEQFF,TRBJ2-1,13,TRBV2,-
CASSRTERSLGEQYF,TRBJ2-7,15,TRBV28,-
CASRPHGTSETQYF,TRBJ2-5,14,TRBV6-5,-
CASSRGFQETQYF,TRBJ2-5,13,TRBV5-6,-
CASSVVRETQYF,TRBJ2-5,12,TRBV11-2,-
CASSPWGTGVEKLFF,TRBJ1-4,15,TRBV5-4,-
CASSLGTSGTYEQYF,TRBJ2-7,15,TRBV5-4,-
CASSSLRLAENNEQFF,TRBJ2-1,16,TRBV5-1,-
CSPGNYGYTF,TRBJ1-2,10,TRBV20-1,-
CSVGSDYGYTF,TRBJ1-2,11,TRBV29-1,-
CASSLSAGELFF,TRBJ2-2,12,TRBV11-2,-
CASRGTGASNQPQHF,TRBJ1-5,15,TRBV19,-
CASSLRGWGSDTEAFF,TRBJ1-1,16,TRBV5-1,-
CASSLRPTSYEQYF,TRBJ2-7,14,TRBV27,-